This TCR beta chain was identified during a study of blood T cells in healthy people across ages (dated by TCRdb to 2014 to 2015). About the investigation overall: In model experiments, roughly one uniquely barcoded TCR beta cDNA molecule per two T cells was captured by template switching. The study measured age-related changes in TCR beta repertoire diversity using deep sequencing normalized with unique cDNA molecular identifiers. To avoid experimental bias, donors of different ages were spread randomly across the sequencing lanes. The donors were split into four age groups: young (average roughly 15 years), middle-aged (around 40), aged (approximately 60) and long-lived (roughly 77). Using the same blood draw, the study looked at two additional independent replicas of 1 million unique cDNA reads for two donors, one aged 18 to 29 and the other aged 80 or older. Points the paper makes about the study in general: Bulk unsorted PBMC profiling prevented conclusive comparison of naive and antigen-experienced compartments. The percentage of naive T cells measured by flow cytometry correlated strongly with observed TCR beta diversity. The CMV infection status of donors was not known, potentially confounding age-related changes in expanded clonotypes. Estimates of total diversity based on one million sequenced T cells were regarded as lower bounds and as underestimates. As age increased, observed TCR beta diversity per million T cells dropped in a roughly linear way, and a significant reduction was already evident by age 40. Compared with the aged group, more naive CD4+ T cells, fewer expanded clones and increased TCR diversity were shown by the long-lived group, suggesting age selection.

Donors were under 40 systemically healthy Caucasian individuals from Russia aged 6 to 90 years. Each donor gave about 11 milliliters of peripheral blood, drawn into EDTA-treated Vacutainer tubes. Ficoll-Paque density-gradient centrifugation was used to isolate PBMCs, with at least 7 million per sample. Trizol reagent was used to extract total RNA from PBMCs, with at least 6 micrograms per sample. For every donor, an aliquot of PBMCs went through flow cytometry to measure the percentages of naive CD45RAhigh/CD27high T cells. Germline trimming amounts to 5 bases on V and 2 bases on J, with 6 as the count of junction bases outside the gene matches. The CDR3 measures 14 amino acids from cysteine to phenylalanine. CDR3 DNA is the only sequence kept; it has 42 bases, read in frame from the first base. CDR1 and CDR2, per the germline V gene, are SGHTA and FQGNSA. This clonotype has ten or more counts. Its antigen is not yet known. No per-base quality is available; no much larger clone lies one base away.

Library method: 5' RACE. A second PCR of 7 to 11 cycles was performed with a sample-barcoded 5' primer and a J-beta primer mix. Each TCR beta cDNA molecule received a unique molecular identifier from a template-switch 5' adaptor carrying 12 random nucleotides. At least 2.5 million CDR3-containing paired-end reads were obtained from each sample. The Mint cDNA synthesis kit, primed by a TRBC-specific oligonucleotide, was used to synthesize first-strand cDNA from all RNA. Following uracil-DNA glycosylase treatment, all cDNA underwent a first 18-cycle PCR with the universal primers M1SS and BC2_uni_R. The authors' pipeline ran thus. For normalization, 1 million high-quality reads, each with a distinct molecular identifier, were randomly selected from each sample. Reads with shared molecular identifiers were discarded instead of being binned into consensus sequences. CDR3 identification, clonotype clustering and error correction used MiTCR with a Q25 quality threshold and the strictest error-elimination algorithm. A nonparametric unseen species model using Euler transformation provided a lower-bound estimate of total TCR beta diversity. TCRdb passed the public sequencing reads through fastp at Q25 and MiXCR, retaining productive beta sequences. For every CDR3 protein sequence, its rows merge into one entry that carries the most common genes and DNA. TCRdb's processing, not the authors', yielded these V and J calls. This sample has around 2 million distinct CDR3 sequences in its table, and about two fifths of those were observed once. The ten top clones hold under 30% of the sample.

Recombination linked TRBV7-2 to TRBJ2-7; TRBD1 lines up with 7 middle nucleotides. The source material was blood. The receptor was isolated from a human donor in good health. At the DNA level, the sequence is TGTGCCAGCAGCACTCGGACAGGCCCCTACGAGCAGTACTTC. This is translated as CASSTRTGPYEQYF. This CDR3, with the reference TRBV7-2 and TRBJ2-7 proteins standing in past its ends, gives the full variable domain GAGVSQSPSNKVTEKGKDVELRCDPISGHTALYWYRQSLGQGLEFLIYFQGNSAPDKSGLPSDRFSAERTGGSVSTLTIQRTQQEDSAVYLCASSTRTGPYEQYFGPGTRLTVT.